What follows is one TCR beta chain and its context. The antigen this receptor binds is unknown. No clone much larger than this one lies a single base away; base qualities are absent. Each donor gave one peripheral blood draw, averaging approximately 110 mL, which was collected into heparinised tubes. Naive, central memory, regulatory and stem cell-like memory CD4+ T cells were sorted on a BD FACSAria II using a panel including CD45RO, CCR7, CD25, CD127, CD95 and CD27. A purity above 98% was achieved for all sorted populations. PBMCs were isolated immediately by Lymphoprep density gradient centrifugation and stained directly without culture. Samples were stained and sorted in pairs, with one healthy donor and one patient per experiment, so that batch effects were minimized. The entire amount of isolated RNA was reverse transcribed using the High Capacity cDNA Reverse Transcription Kit, so the sequenced TCRB transcripts were expressed ones. Deep immunoSEQ sequencing was applied to naive, central memory and regulatory T cell samples, giving an average of roughly 3.5 million total reads per sample. After sorted cells were lysed in RLT buffer, RNA was extracted with DNase-treated RNeasy Micro or Mini kits, with the choice depending on cell number. To prevent cross-contamination, each cell subset was processed individually, whereas patient and healthy donor samples were processed jointly. The immunoSEQ multiplex PCR was used to amplify TCRB sequences from cDNA, yielding 87-bp fragments that span the CDR3 region. Amplicons were sequenced on the Illumina HiSeq platform. Concerning the study's data processing: PCR bias was computationally corrected using synthetic template baselines, reads within Hamming distance 2 were collapsed, and singletons that could not be merged were discarded. By aligning reads against IMGT, V, D and J genes, CDR3 length, and insertions or deletions at six rearrangement sites were assigned. Clonotype counts were normalized to sorted cell number within each subset before computing true diversity and Gini coefficients with the tcR R package. The overlap coefficient, calculated on TCRB nucleotide sequences, was used to measure repertoire sharing. Out-of-frame TCRB sequences from naive cells were analyzed to stand in for the pre-selection repertoire. TCRdb carries this immuneACCESS record with in-frame sequences only. Its versions omit some clonotypes, under half of them owing to an unresolved V gene in the studies checked, with the rest unexplained. The V and J calls and clone size were taken over from that table, and D and trimming were inferred from the DNA. The sample profile shows about 620,000 clones; 15% to 18% of them were found once. Together, the top ten hold about 0.097% of the sample.

This sample was included in a study of beta chain features in type 1 diabetes (dated by TCRdb to 2016 to 2018). With regard to the full study: No differences in mean age, gender distribution, total cell number or subset yield were found between patients and healthy donors. A total of roughly 100 million sorted cells were examined across all samples, and the number of cells per subset was strongly correlated with RNA yield. In the study, TCRB repertoires of sorted circulating CD4+ T cell subsets from recently diagnosed type 1 diabetes patients were compared with those of matched healthy donors. Regulatory and stem cell-like memory subsets were obtained from only 8 patients and about eight healthy donors, while naive and central memory subsets were obtained from all 28 donors.

From a lookup of the germline V gene, CDR1 and CDR2 are SGHAT and FQNNGV. The CDR3 runs 15 amino acids, cysteine and phenylalanine included. The read is trimmed to its CDR3 DNA, 45 bases read in frame from base 1. After removal of 6 bases from V and 5 bases from J, the junction retains 5 bases not matched to a gene. The research as a whole found: In all four CD4+ subsets, TCRB CDR3 length was moderately but significantly shorter in type 1 diabetes patients. Patients with type 1 diabetes made fewer insertions and deleted more nucleotides at VDJ recombination sites, implying thymic rearrangement abnormalities. Because small numbers of individuals were included in the HLA sub-analyses, any influence of HLA type on TCRB rearrangement was left unresolved. Shorter templates might be favored by PCR, yet because patient and control samples were amplified and corrected together, any such skew would affect both groups equally. Because cDNA was sequenced instead of genomic DNA, activated cells with high expression could be over-represented, although the groups did not differ in activation or CD3 levels. The naive, central memory and regulatory TCRB repertoires appeared to resemble one another more closely among patients than among healthy donors.

In this chain, TRBV11-2 is recombined with TRBJ2-2, with 11 central nucleotides matching TRBD2. This clonotype originated in a man between 18 and 35 years old in good health. Sequenced sample: naive CD4+ T cells from blood. The meaning of the sample's cell subset or site label: true naive CD4+ T cells. The CDR3 amino acid sequence is: CASRRTSGSTGELFF. The DNA reads TGTGCCAGCAGACGGACTAGCGGGTCGACCGGGGAGCTGTTTTTT.